This record covers a single T cell receptor beta chain. Its target is unknown. Using immunoSEQ multiplex PCR, the repertoire was profiled, and TCRdb retains in-frame clones only, with some absent. The sample records 95,000 to 150,000 clones, about 90% being singletons. This record comes from a study of T cell responses to AZD1222 COVID-19 vaccine. Regarding the study as a whole: Elevations in Spike-specific TCR breadth and depth followed administration of two AZD1222 doses. Possibly, clonal diversity was underestimated; donors were largely white British and included more females.

The V gene lost 4 bases and the J gene lost 3 bases, with 13 bases spanning the gap. The V gene's germline CDR1 is SGHTS and CDR2 YDEGEE. The CDR3 sequence is 14 residues long. The sequenced sample was peripheral blood, obtained on day 0 of AZD1222 vaccination. This rearrangement joins TRBV5-8 to TRBJ1-1, with no clear D. This receptor was taken from an adult in good health. CDR3 coding DNA: TGTGCCAGCAGCCGTGCCCCAGAGGACACTGAAGCTTTCTTT. Translated, it gives CASSRAPEDTEAFF.